Listed here is a single T cell receptor beta chain. The data were taken from a study of blood T cell repertoires in COVID-19. Turning to the study itself: The study drew acute and convalescent COVID-19 samples from the United States, Italy and Spain. PBMCs, B-cell-depleted T cells, or T cells were the source of the cDNA or gDNA that made up the material.

In the original workflow: Cell counts per sample came from amplifying reference gene primers. Clones were sequenced by immunoSEQ multiplex PCR, and TCRdb holds only the in-frame ones, with some missing. The V and J calls and clone size are taken from that table; D and trimming were inferred from the DNA. Of tens of thousands of clones in the sample, 80% to 90% were seen once. The trim removed 0 bases at V and 5 bases at J, leaving 10 bases unmatched. This CDR3 contains 16 residues. CDR1 and CDR2 from the germline V gene are SGHRS and YFSETQ. The material sequenced was peripheral blood. The source of this sequence is an elderly woman with active or convalescent COVID-19. This chain links TRBV5-1 with TRBJ1-2; 7 bases are shared with TRBD1. The CDR3 sequence: CASSLAAGGNDYGYTF. CDR3 nucleotides: TGCGCCAGCAGCTTGGCCGCAGGGGGGAATGATTATGGCTACACCTTC.